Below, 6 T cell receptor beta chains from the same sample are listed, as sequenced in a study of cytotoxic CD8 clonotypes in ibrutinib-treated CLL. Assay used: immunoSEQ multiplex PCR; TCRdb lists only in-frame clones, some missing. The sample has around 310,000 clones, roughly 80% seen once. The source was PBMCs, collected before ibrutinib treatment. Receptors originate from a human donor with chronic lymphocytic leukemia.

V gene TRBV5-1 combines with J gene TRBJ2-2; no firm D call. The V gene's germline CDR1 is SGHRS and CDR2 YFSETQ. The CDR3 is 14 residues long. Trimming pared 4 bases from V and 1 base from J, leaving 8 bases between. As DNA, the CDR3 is TGCGCCAGCAGCGTCCAGCTGAACACCGGGGAGCTGTTTTTT. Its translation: CASSVQLNTGELFF. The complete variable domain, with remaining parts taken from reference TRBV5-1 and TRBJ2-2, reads KAGVTQTPRYLIKTRGQQVTLSCSPISGHRSVSWYQQTPGQGLQFLFEYFSETQRNKGNFPGRFSGRQFSNSRSEMNVSTLELGDSALYLCASSVQLNTGELFFGEGSRLTVL.

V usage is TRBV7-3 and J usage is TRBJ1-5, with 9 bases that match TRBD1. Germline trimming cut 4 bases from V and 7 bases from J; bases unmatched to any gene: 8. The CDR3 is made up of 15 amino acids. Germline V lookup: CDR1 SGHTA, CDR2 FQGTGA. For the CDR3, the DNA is TGTGCCAGCAGCTCAACAGGGGGCGAAGGACAGCCCCAGCATTTT. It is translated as CASSSTGGEGQPQHF.

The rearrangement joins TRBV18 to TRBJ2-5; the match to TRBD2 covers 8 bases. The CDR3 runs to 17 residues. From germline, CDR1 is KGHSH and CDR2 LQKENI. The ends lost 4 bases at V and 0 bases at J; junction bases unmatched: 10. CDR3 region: CASSHRLARGDQETQYF. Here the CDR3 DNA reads TGTGCCAGCTCACATCGACTAGCGCGGGGGGACCAAGAGACCCAGTACTTC.

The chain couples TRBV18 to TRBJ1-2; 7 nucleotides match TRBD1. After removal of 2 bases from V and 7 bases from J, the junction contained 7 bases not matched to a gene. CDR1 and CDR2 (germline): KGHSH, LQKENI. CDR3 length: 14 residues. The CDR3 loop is CASSPSTTGIGYTF. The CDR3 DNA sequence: TGTGCCAGCTCACCATCCACGACAGGGATTGGCTACACCTTC.

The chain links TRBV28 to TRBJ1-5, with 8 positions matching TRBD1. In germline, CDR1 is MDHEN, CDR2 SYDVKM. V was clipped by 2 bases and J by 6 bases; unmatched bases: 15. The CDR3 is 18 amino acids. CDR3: CASSLNQRQGQGSQPQHF. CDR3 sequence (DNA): TGTGCCAGCAGTTTAAACCAGAGGCAAGGACAGGGAAGTCAGCCCCAGCATTTT.

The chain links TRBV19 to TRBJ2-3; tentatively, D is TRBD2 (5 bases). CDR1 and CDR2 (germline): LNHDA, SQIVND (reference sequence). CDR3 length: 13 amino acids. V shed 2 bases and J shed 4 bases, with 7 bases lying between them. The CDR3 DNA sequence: TGTGCCAGTAGTATACCCGGGGCAGATACGCAGTATTTT. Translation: CASSIPGADTQYF. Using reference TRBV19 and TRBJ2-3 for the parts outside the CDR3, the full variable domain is DGGITQSPKYLFRKEGQNVTLSCEQNLNHDAMYWYRQDPGQGLRLIYYSQIVNDFQKGDIAEGYSVSREKKESFPLTVTSAQKNPTAFYLCASSIPGADTQYFGPGTRLTVL.